Following are 27 T cell receptor beta chains from one sample sequenced in a study of CD8 T cells in ankylosing spondylitis. Study-wide points: Made up of about eight highly homologous variants, a TCR beta motif appeared characteristic of ankylosing spondylitis blood.

MiXCR was run by TCRdb on the 5' RACE reads, yielding one entry per CDR3 protein. The sample has tens of thousands of distinct CDR3 sequences, roughly 8.5% seen once. Their antigens remain unidentified. Sequenced sample: blood, either unsorted or a sorted T cell fraction (not recorded which). Receptor source: a male donor with ankylosing spondylitis.

The V call is TRBV6-1, the J call TRBJ2-7; TRBD2 matches at 9 bases. CDR1 and CDR2 (germline): MNHNS, SASEGT. The CDR3 contains 15 residues. The V gene end was trimmed by 4 bases and the J gene end by 3 bases; junction bases not matched to a gene: 7. CDR3 coding DNA: TGTGCCAGCAGTGGGTTAGCGGGGGCCAACTACGAGCAGTACGTC. Amino acid sequence: CASSGLAGANYEQYV.

This clonotype was recorded a few times. The chain has TRBV24-1 and TRBJ2-3; 7 bases match TRBD2. Germline loops: CDR1 KGHDR, CDR2 SFDVKD. The V segment lost 7 bases and the J segment 1 base; nucleotides outside the gene matches: 1. This CDR3 region has 13 residues. The CDR3 bases are TGTGCCACCAGCGGACTAGGCACAGATACGCAGTATTTT. Translated, it gives CATSGLGTDTQYF.

This clonotype was seen only a few times. This sequence joins TRBV20-1 and TRBJ2-7; unclear D gene. The CDR3 has 13 amino acids. The V end was cut by 5 bases, the J end by 1 base, with 12 bases between. CDR1 is DFQATT and CDR2 is SNEGSKA in the germline V gene (reference sequence). The CDR3 reads CSAPWVGSYEQYV. In DNA form, the CDR3 reads TGCAGTGCTCCTTGGGTAGGTTCCTACGAGCAGTACGTC.

This clonotype has only a few counts. J is TRBJ2-7 and V is TRBV20-1; TRBD1 agrees at 8 bases. The junction had 7 bases not matched to a gene; V was cut back by 1 base and J by 2 bases. The CDR3 has 15 amino acids. Germline V CDR1 and CDR2: DFQATT, SNEGSKA (reference sequence). The CDR3 is CSARGGTGDPYEQYV. In DNA form, the CDR3 reads TGCAGTGCTAGAGGCGGGACAGGAGATCCCTACGAGCAGTACGTC.

This clonotype was counted between two and nine times. The rearrangement joins TRBV3-1 to TRBJ2-7; no clear D. CDR3 length equals 13 residues. V lost 0 bases and J 6 bases, leaving 9 bases between the germline ends. Germline V gives CDR1 LGHDT, CDR2 YNNKEL (reference sequence). CDR3 bases: TGTGCCAGCAGCCAAGATCCAAGTTCCGAGCAGTACGTC. Its protein is CASSQDPSSEQYV.

This clonotype occurred many times. The J gene is TRBJ1-6, the V gene TRBV7-9; no clear D. The CDR3 consists of 17 residues. Trimming cost V 5 bases and J 1 base, with 15 bases left between them. CDR1 SEHNR and CDR2 FQNEAQ come from the germline V gene (reference sequence). The CDR3 DNA reads as TGTGCCAGCAGCCCACCTCGGAGTGGGTCCTATAATTCACCCCTCCACTTT. Translation: CASSPPRSGSYNSPLHF.

This clonotype was counted ten times or more. The rearrangement joins TRBV4-1 to TRBJ1-6, with 9 bases fitting TRBD1. CDR3 size: 17 residues. CDR1 and CDR2 from the germline V gene are MGHRA and YSYEKL. With 4 bases clipped from V and 2 bases from J, the junction kept 6 bases outside the gene matches. The CDR3 coding sequence is TGCGCCAGCAGCCGAGGACAGGGGATAACCTATAATTCACCCCTCCACTTT. Amino acid sequence: CASSRGQGITYNSPLHF.

The rearrangement links TRBV14 to TRBJ2-7, with TRBD1 matching 7 bases. Trimming cost V 1 base and J 2 bases; bases outside gene matches: 2. From germline, CDR1 is SGHDN and CDR2 FVKESK. This CDR3 has 14 amino acids. CDR3 loop: CASSQGQGPYEQYF. CDR3 DNA sequence: TGTGCCAGCAGCCAAGGACAGGGACCCTACGAGCAGTACTTC.

This clonotype was counted between two and nine times. The rearrangement uses TRBV15 and TRBJ2-3; the match to TRBD2 covers 13 bases. The germline gives CDR1 LNHNV, CDR2 YYDKDF (reference sequence). The CDR3 covers 18 residues. Trimming cost V 0 bases and J 0 bases; bases outside gene matches: 3. The CDR3 coding sequence is TGTGCCACCAGCAGAGAACTAGCGGGAGGGCTGAGCACAGATACGCAGTATTTT. It specifies CATSRELAGGLSTDTQYF.

This clonotype was recorded a few times. This chain connects TRBV25-1 to TRBJ1-2; no clear D. Germline V lookup: CDR1 MGHDK, CDR2 SYGVNS. The CDR3 consists of 13 residues. Trimming shortened V by 3 bases and J by 8 bases, and 13 bases separated the two germline ends. The CDR3 reads CASSDGRVGGYTF. In DNA, the CDR3 is TGTGCCAGCAGTGATGGGAGGGTCGGAGGCTACACCTTC.

This clonotype was seen more than once but under ten times. The J gene is TRBJ2-1, the V gene TRBV7-9, with 7 bases aligning to TRBD1. Trimming cost V 4 bases and J 1 base; bases outside gene matches: 7. This CDR3 region has 16 residues. Germline V gene lookup returns CDR1 SEHNR and CDR2 FQNEAQ (reference sequence). The CDR3 DNA reads as TGTGCCAGCAGCTCTGCCGGGACAGCATCCTACAATGAGCAGTTCTTC. Translating gives CASSSAGTASYNEQFF.

The gene calls are TRBV11-1 and TRBJ1-5; a weak D match, TRBD1 (6 bases). CDR1 and CDR2 (germline): SGHAT, FQDESV (reference sequence). The CDR3 runs to 18 residues. Trimming removed 3 bases from V and 1 base from J, with 19 bases in between. The CDR3 coding sequence is TGTGCCAGCAGCTTTTCGGGACACCCAATGTGGAGCAATCAGCCCCAGCATTTT. Translation: CASSFSGHPMWSNQPQHF.

For this clonotype: One end of the junction does not line up with germline, which may come from a read error. The chain has TRBV20-1 and TRBJ2-1; D may correspond to TRBD1 or TRBD2 (5 bases each). Germline V lookup: CDR1 DFQATT, CDR2 SNEGSKA (reference sequence). This CDR3 region has 15 residues. The CDR3 sequence: CCALTGTTTYNEQFF. The DNA of the CDR3 is TGCTGTGCTCTTACCGGGACCACCACCTACAATGAGCAGTTCTTC.

V is TRBV2 and J is TRBJ1-2; D unresolved. Trimming left V 11 bases short and J 14 bases short, with 18 bases between. Germline assignment: CDR1 SNHLY and CDR2 FYNNEI. The CDR3 runs 10 residues. The CDR3 coding sequence is TGTGCCGGTGGACGAAGGATAGGGACCTTC. It is translated as CAGGRRIGTF.

In its sample, this clonotype was seen many times. The chain combines TRBV7-9 with TRBJ1-4, with 8 positions matching TRBD1. This CDR3 is built from 15 residues. Trimming at V came to 5 bases and at J to 4 bases, leaving 6 bases not matched to a gene. The germline V gene encodes CDR1 SEHNR and CDR2 FQNEAQ (reference sequence). The CDR3 spells CASSPTGGINEKLFF. The CDR3, as DNA: TGTGCCAGCAGCCCAACAGGGGGGATTAATGAAAAACTGTTTTTT.

The chain couples TRBV2 to TRBJ1-4, with 8 bases identical to TRBD1. In germline, CDR1 is SNHLY, CDR2 FYNNEI. The CDR3 has 13 residues. The V gene end was trimmed by 5 bases and the J gene end by 8 bases; junction bases not matched to a gene: 4. The CDR3 sequence: CASSWGQEEKLFF. The CDR3 nucleotides are TGTGCCAGCAGTTGGGGACAGGAGGAAAAACTGTTTTTT.

This chain connects TRBV7-9 to TRBJ2-7; D is perhaps TRBD2 (5 bases). Germline loops: CDR1 SEHNR, CDR2 FQNEAQ (reference sequence). Trimming pared 5 bases from V and 4 bases from J, leaving 12 bases between. The CDR3 covers 13 residues. CDR3 in DNA: TGTGCCAGCAGCCCCCCGAGCGGATACGAGCAGTACGTC. Translation: CASSPPSGYEQYV.

This clonotype was observed a handful of times. The genes are TRBV27 and TRBJ2-5; the D gene is possibly TRBD2 (5 bases). This CDR3 has 15 residues. Trimming stripped 6 bases from V and 1 base from J, with 15 bases between. The germline CDR1 and CDR2 sequences are MNHEY and SMNVEV (reference sequence). The CDR3 DNA reads as TGTGCCAGCAGCAAGAGGGTACAGACCCAAGAGACCCAGTACTTC. Translation gives CASSKRVQTQETQYF.

This clonotype was observed a few times. The V gene is TRBV19, the J gene TRBJ1-5; a weak D match, TRBD1 (6 bases). Trimming shortened V by 5 bases and J by 3 bases, and 17 bases separated the two germline ends. CDR3 size: 16 residues. Germline CDR1 LNHDA, CDR2 SQIVND (reference sequence). CDR3 region: CASSQYLGQYNQPQHF. CDR3 nucleotides: TGTGCCAGTAGTCAATACCTTGGACAGTACAATCAGCCCCAGCATTTT. Looking up the rest from reference TRBV19 and TRBJ1-5 gives the full variable domain: DGGITQSPKYLFRKEGQNVTLSCEQNLNHDAMYWYRQDPGQGLRLIYYSQIVNDFQKGDIAEGYSVSREKKESFPLTVTSAQKNPTAFYLCASSQYLGQYNQPQHFGDGTRLSIL.

The table lists this clonotype with many counts. The chain joins TRBV5-1 to TRBJ2-1, with 7 bases aligning to TRBD2. The CDR3 loop spans 16 amino acids. V lost 4 bases to trimming and J lost 6 bases; unmatched junction nucleotides: 13. Germline-derived CDR1 and CDR2 are SGHRS and YFSETQ. The CDR3 DNA sequence: TGCGCCAGCAGCCCCGTCGGGGGAGGGCCTCCCAATGAGCAGTTCTTC. Residues: CASSPVGGGPPNEQFF.

The table lists this clonotype with a few counts. The chain joins TRBV7-9 to TRBJ2-7, with TRBD2 identical over 7 bases. This CDR3 has 14 amino acids. Unmatched junction bases numbered 6, after V lost 4 bases and J lost 3 bases. CDR1 and CDR2 (germline): SEHNR, FQNEAQ (reference sequence). CDR3 sequence (DNA): TGTGCCAGCAGCTCTCTAGCGGACGGCTACGAGCAGTACTTC. It specifies CASSSLADGYEQYF.

This clonotype was found a few times. The chain links TRBV10-2 to TRBJ2-1; D is unclear. Germline V gene sequence: CDR1 WSHSY, CDR2 SAAADI. The CDR3 is 14 amino acids. Trimming took off 4 bases at V and 0 bases at J, with 7 bases between the two ends. The CDR3 nucleotides read TGCGCCAGCAGTGTGGCAAGCTCCTACAATGAGCAGTTCTTC. It translates to CASSVASSYNEQFF.

This clonotype occurred a few times. The chain uses TRBV14 and TRBJ2-5, with 12 bases that match TRBD2. Germline CDR1 and CDR2: SGHDN and FVKESK. This CDR3 is 16 amino acids long. The J segment lost 2 bases and the V segment lost 2 bases, leaving 3 bases of the junction unmatched. The CDR3 DNA sequence: TGTGCCAGCAGCCAAACCGGACTAGCGGGGCAAGAGACCCAGTACTTC. It specifies CASSQTGLAGQETQYF.

This clonotype counts as medium-sized. The CDR3 protein is CASSLTVEDAARGVGYTF. For the CDR3, the DNA is TGTGCCAGCAGTTTAACGGTAGAGGACGCCGCTCGGGGAGTTGGCTACACCTTC. This chain links TRBV12-3 or TRBV12-4 with TRBJ1-2, with D hard to call. CDR3 length: 18 residues. V was trimmed by 2 bases and J by 7 bases, leaving 26 bases between them.

Many counts were recorded for this clonotype. This rearrangement joins TRBV5-5 to TRBJ2-3; tentative D call: TRBD2 (6 bases). Trimming took 3 bases from V and 3 from J, leaving 11 bases between them. The CDR3 has 14 residues. Germline V gene data show CDR1 as SGHKS and CDR2 as YYEKEE (reference sequence). This CDR3 is CASSYTGVTDTQYF. CDR3 nucleotides: TGTGCCAGCAGCTACACGGGAGTGACAGATACGCAGTATTTT.

This clonotype showed up just a few times. This chain joins TRBV7-9 and TRBJ2-3; 9 bases agree with TRBD1. CDR1 SEHNR and CDR2 FQNEAQ come from the germline V gene (reference sequence). This CDR3 has 17 residues. With 5 bases clipped from V and 4 bases from J, the junction kept 13 bases outside the gene matches. Here the CDR3 DNA reads TGTGCCAGCAGCAAACTGGGCGACAGGGGGTTTTCAGATACGCAGTATTTT. This gives the protein CASSKLGDRGFSDTQYF.

This clonotype is medium-sized in the sample. V and J are TRBV5-6 and TRBJ2-6, with 8 bases aligning to TRBD2. Looked up from germline, CDR1 is SGHDT and CDR2 is YYEEEE. The length of the CDR3 is 18 residues. Unmatched junction bases numbered 13, after V lost 4 bases and J lost 4 bases. CDR3: CASSHIESGGAGANVLTF. The CDR3, as DNA: TGTGCCAGCAGCCACATTGAAAGCGGGGGCGCCGGGGCCAACGTCCTGACTTTC. Filled out from reference TRBV5-6 and TRBJ2-6, the complete variable domain reads DAGVTQSPTHLIKTRGQQVTLRCSPKSGHDTVSWYQQALGQGPQFIFQYYEEEERQRGNFPDRFSGHQFPNYSSELNVNALLLGDSALYLCASSHIESGGAGANVLTFGAGSRLTVL.